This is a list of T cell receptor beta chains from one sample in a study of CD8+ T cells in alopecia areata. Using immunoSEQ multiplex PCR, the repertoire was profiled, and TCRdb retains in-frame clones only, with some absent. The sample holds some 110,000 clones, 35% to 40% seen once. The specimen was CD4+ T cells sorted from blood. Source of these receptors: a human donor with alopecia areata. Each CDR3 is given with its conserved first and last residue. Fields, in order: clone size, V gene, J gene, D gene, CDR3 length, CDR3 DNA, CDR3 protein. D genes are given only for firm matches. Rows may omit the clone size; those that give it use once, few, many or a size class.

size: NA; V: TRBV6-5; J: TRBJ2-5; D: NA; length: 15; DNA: TGTGCCAGCAGTTTGGCAGGGGAGGCGAAAGAGACCCAGTACTTC; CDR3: CASSLAGEAKETQYF
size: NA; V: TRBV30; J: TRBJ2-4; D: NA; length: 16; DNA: TGTGCCTGGAGTGTAGCAGGGGCAAGGGCCAAAAACATTCAGTACTTC; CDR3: CAWSVAGARAKNIQYF
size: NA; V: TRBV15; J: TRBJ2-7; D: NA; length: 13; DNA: TGTGCCACCAGCGGGGGATCCCTCGACGAGCAGTACTTC; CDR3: CATSGGSLDEQYF
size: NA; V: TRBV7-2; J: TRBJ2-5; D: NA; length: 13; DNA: TGTGCCAGCAGCCAAGTCAGAGAAGAGACCCAGTACTTC; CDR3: CASSQVREETQYF
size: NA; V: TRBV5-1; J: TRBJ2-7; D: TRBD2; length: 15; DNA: TGCGCCAGCAGCCCCCGGACTAGCGGTTCCTACGAGCAGTACTTC; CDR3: CASSPRTSGSYEQYF
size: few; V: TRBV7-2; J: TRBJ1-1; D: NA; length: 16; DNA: TGTGCCAGCATCCAGGACAAGAAGTCCATGAACACTGAAGCTTTCTTT; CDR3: CASIQDKKSMNTEAFF
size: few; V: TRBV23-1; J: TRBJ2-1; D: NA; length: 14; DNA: TGCGCCAGCAGTCACCCCCCGAGGAAAAATGAGCAGTTCTTC; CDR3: CASSHPPRKNEQFF
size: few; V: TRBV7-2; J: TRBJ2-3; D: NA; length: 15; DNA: TGTGCCAGCAGCTTTACAGGTTTCTTCGCAGATACGCAGTATTTT; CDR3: CASSFTGFFADTQYF
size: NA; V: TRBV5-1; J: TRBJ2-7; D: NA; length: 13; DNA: TGCGCCAGCAGCGCTGGGACATCCTACGAGCAGTACTTC; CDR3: CASSAGTSYEQYF
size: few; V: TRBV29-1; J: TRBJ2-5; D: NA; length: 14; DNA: TGCAGCGTTAGGGAGTCCGGGCTAGGGAAGACCCAGTACTTC; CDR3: CSVRESGLGKTQYF
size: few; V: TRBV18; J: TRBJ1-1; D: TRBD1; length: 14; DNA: TGTGCCAGCTCACCACCCACAGGGGCAAATGAAGCTTTCTTT; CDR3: CASSPPTGANEAFF
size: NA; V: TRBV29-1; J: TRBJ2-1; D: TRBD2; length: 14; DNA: TGCAGCGTTGTGGGGGGGACCCCGGTAAATGAGCAGTTCTTC; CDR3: CSVVGGTPVNEQFF
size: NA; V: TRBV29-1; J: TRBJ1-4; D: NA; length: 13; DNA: TGCAGCGTTAAGGGTTTAGGGGATGAAAAACTGTTTTTT; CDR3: CSVKGLGDEKLFF
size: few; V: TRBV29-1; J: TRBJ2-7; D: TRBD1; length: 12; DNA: TGCAGCGTTTGGGGGACAGGGCTCGAGCAGTACTTC; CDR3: CSVWGTGLEQYF
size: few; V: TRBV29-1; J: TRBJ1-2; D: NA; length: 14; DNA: TGCAGCGTTGAAGATCCCTACGGAGGGAATGGCTACACCTTC; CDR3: CSVEDPYGGNGYTF